The 24 T cell receptor beta chains in this list originate from one sample, sequenced in a study of blood T cell repertoires in COVID-19. Using immunoSEQ multiplex PCR, the repertoire was profiled, and TCRdb retains in-frame clones only, with some absent. The table has 140,000 to 150,000 clones, around nine tenths seen once. The sample taken for sequencing was peripheral blood. These TCRs come from a human donor in a cohort sampled during active COVID-19.

V is TRBV9 and J is TRBJ1-4; D unresolved. V was clipped by 3 bases and J by 7 bases, with 7 bases between them. Per germline, CDR1 SGDLS and CDR2 YYNGEE. The CDR3 totals 12 residues. The DNA of the CDR3 is TGTGCCAGCAGCGGCCCGGGTGAAAAACTGTTTTTT. It specifies CASSGPGEKLFF.

This chain uses TRBV4-1 with TRBJ1-1; D gene unclear. The CDR3 is made up of 15 amino acids. Trimming left V 0 bases short and J 2 bases short, with 10 bases between. Germline values: CDR1 MGHRA, CDR2 YSYEKL. In DNA form, the CDR3 reads TGCGCCAGCAGCCAAGACTCCAGTTATAACACTGAAGCTTTCTTT. It is translated as CASSQDSSYNTEAFF.

The chain couples TRBV6-1 to TRBJ2-6; D unresolved. V lost 2 bases and J lost 0, with 5 bases in between. The CDR3 totals 15 residues. Germline V gene data show CDR1 as MNHNS and CDR2 as SASEGT. The CDR3 coding sequence is TGTGCCAGCAGTGAACCCGTCTCTGGGGCCAACGTCCTGACTTTC. Protein sequence: CASSEPVSGANVLTF.

The chain recombines TRBV18 with TRBJ2-7, with D possibly being TRBD2 (5 bases). Trimming left V 3 bases short and J 6 bases short, with 15 bases between. This CDR3 comprises 14 residues. Germline loops: CDR1 KGHSH, CDR2 LQKENI. Here the CDR3 DNA reads TGTGCCAGCTCACCCCCCGGAGGAGGTAGCGAGCAGTACTTC. Amino acids: CASSPPGGGSEQYF. Combining the CDR3 with reference TRBV18 and TRBJ2-7 gives the whole variable domain NAGVMQNPRHLVRRRGQEARLRCSPMKGHSHVYWYRQLPEEGLKFMVYLQKENIIDESGMPKERFSAEFPKEGPSILRIQQVVRGDSAAYFCASSPPGGGSEQYFGPGTRLTVT.

Here the CDR3 reads CASSQYAGPNYGYTF. The CDR3 DNA reads TGCGCCAGCAGCCAATATGCAGGGCCTAACTATGGCTACACCTTC. The rearrangement joins TRBV4-3 to TRBJ1-2, with D tentatively TRBD1 (5 bases). The germline V and J ends were trimmed by 2 bases and 0 bases, with 10 bases remaining between them. The CDR3 runs to 15 residues. Germline values: CDR1 LGHNA, CDR2 YSLEER.

V gene TRBV5-4 combines with J gene TRBJ2-7, with 7 bases fitting TRBD1. Germline V lookup: CDR1 SGHNT, CDR2 YYREEE (reference sequence). V lost 1 base to trimming and J lost 0 bases; unmatched junction nucleotides: 7. CDR3 length: 16 amino acids. The CDR3 protein is CASSLFQDRISYEQYF. The CDR3 region has the DNA TGTGCCAGCAGCTTGTTCCAGGACAGGATCTCCTACGAGCAGTACTTC.

The DNA for the CDR3 is TGTGCCACCAGTGATTTGGTCTTTGGAGGGACAGATACGCAGTATTTT. It translates to CATSDLVFGGTDTQYF. The chain employs TRBV24-1 and TRBJ2-3; maybe TRBD2 (6 bases). The V gene's germline CDR1 is KGHDR and CDR2 SFDVKD. This CDR3 region has 16 residues. The germline V and J ends were trimmed by 0 bases and 3 bases, with 12 bases remaining between them.

The chain uses TRBV6-6 and TRBJ1-5; D possibly corresponds to TRBD1 (5 bases). Trimming left V 6 bases short and J 3 bases short, with 9 bases between. Germline loops: CDR1 MNHNY, CDR2 SVGAGI (reference sequence). The CDR3 runs to 13 residues. The CDR3 protein is CASRMGLNQPQHF. The DNA of the CDR3 is TGTGCCAGCAGAATGGGACTCAATCAGCCCCAGCATTTT.

This sequence joins TRBV5-1 and TRBJ2-2, with D tentatively TRBD2 (6 bases). Germline CDR1 is SGHRS and CDR2 is YFSETQ. V was pared by 5 bases and J by 4 bases, with 12 bases between. This CDR3 comprises 14 residues. CDR3 DNA: TGCGCCAGCAGTACGGGAGTAAGCACCGGGGAGCTGTTTTTT. Translation: CASSTGVSTGELFF.

About this clone: The sample has other DNA sequences that encode this CDR3 too. The chain joins TRBV3-1 (or the pseudogene TRBV3-2) to TRBJ1-5; D not certain. The CDR3 totals 14 residues. The V gene's germline CDR1 is LGHDT and CDR2 YNNKEL (reference sequence). V was clipped by 1 base and J by 0 bases, with 4 bases between them. Written as DNA, the CDR3 is TGTGCCAGCAGCCAAGGAGGTAGCAATCAGCCCCAGCATTTT. Translated: CASSQGGSNQPQHF.

V usage is TRBV15 and J usage is TRBJ1-5; 8 positions agree with TRBD1. CDR3 length equals 14 residues. With V trimmed by 5 bases and J by 3 bases, 3 bases remained unmatched. Germline CDR1 and CDR2: LNHNV and YYDKDF (reference sequence). CDR3 nucleotides: TGTGCCACCAGCTGGACAGGGTACAATCAGCCCCAGCATTTT. As protein: CATSWTGYNQPQHF.

This sequence joins TRBV30 and TRBJ1-4; D gene uncertain. Germline V gene data show CDR1 as GTSNPN and CDR2 as SVGIG (reference sequence). V gave up 2 bases and J gave up 8 bases, with 15 bases separating them. The CDR3 contains 14 residues. CDR3 sequence (DNA): TGTGCCTGGAGTCCTCCTAGCGAGTTGGAAAAACTGTTTTTT. This sequence encodes CAWSPPSELEKLFF. Full variable domain (rest looked up from reference TRBV30 and TRBJ1-4): SQTIHQWPATLVQPVGSPLSLECTVEGTSNPNLYWYRQAAGRGLQLLFYSVGIGQISSEVPQNLSASRPQDRQFILSSKKLLLSDSGFYLCAWSPPSELEKLFFGSGTQLSVL.

The chain carries TRBV14 and TRBJ2-4; TRBD2 is a possible D gene (5 bases). The CDR3 length is 16 residues. The V end was cut by 3 bases, the J end by 1 base, with 13 bases between. Germline CDR1 SGHDN, CDR2 FVKESK. The CDR3 nucleotides are TGTGCCAGCAGCCACCGCTTGAGAGGGGCCAAAAACATTCAGTACTTC. Encoded protein: CASSHRLRGAKNIQYF.

This rearrangement joins TRBV19 to TRBJ2-1; a possible D gene is TRBD2 (5 bases). Trimming took 6 bases from V and 0 from J, leaving 18 bases between them. From germline, CDR1 is LNHDA and CDR2 SQIVND (reference sequence). The CDR3 covers 17 residues. The CDR3 DNA reads TGTGCCAGTAGCCTAACGGGAACGGGCTTCTCCTACAATGAGCAGTTCTTC. Its translation is CASSLTGTGFSYNEQFF.

This clone was recorded a few times. The chain couples TRBV5-6 to TRBJ2-7, with 7 bases identical to TRBD2. With 1 base clipped from V and 5 bases from J, the junction kept 0 bases outside the gene matches. Looked up from germline, CDR1 is SGHDT and CDR2 is YYEEEE. This CDR3 comprises 12 residues. This CDR3 reads CASSLRGDEQYF. The CDR3 nucleotides are TGTGCCAGCAGCTTGCGGGGGGACGAGCAGTACTTC.

This sequence joins TRBV5-1 and TRBJ2-5; no firm D call. CDR1 is SGHRS, CDR2 YFSETQ, per germline. CDR3 length: 15 amino acids. V was cut by 0 bases and J by 4 bases, with 13 bases left in between. CDR3 coding DNA: TGCGCCAGCAGCTTGGCCTCGGTAGTTGGAGAGACCCAGTACTTC. This translates into CASSLASVVGETQYF.

Comments on this clone: Compared with germline, one end of the junction differs, possibly owing to a read error. The V and J genes are TRBV7-9 and TRBJ2-5, with D unclear. CDR3 length: 11 residues. The germline CDR1 and CDR2 sequences are SEHNR and FQNEAQ (reference sequence). CDR3 residues: CASSLEESQYF. In nucleotides, the CDR3 is TGTGCCAGCAGCTTAGAGGAGAGCCAGTACTTC.

V usage is TRBV4-1 and J usage is TRBJ2-2; 7 nucleotides agree with TRBD2. With V trimmed by 4 bases and J by 6 bases, 8 bases remained unmatched. The CDR3 covers 15 residues. Germline CDR1 reads MGHRA; CDR2 reads YSYEKL. CDR3 region: CASSLRLAPAGELFF. DNA for the CDR3: TGCGCCAGCAGCCTTCGACTAGCCCCCGCCGGGGAGCTGTTTTTT.

V usage is TRBV2 and J usage is TRBJ2-1; possibly TRBD2 for D (5 bases). V dropped 8 bases and J dropped 4 bases, with 24 bases sitting between them. The germline CDR1 and CDR2 sequences are SNHLY and FYNNEI. This CDR3 is built from 17 residues. The CDR3 reads CASLGRQGLASYNEQFF. CDR3 bases: TGTGCCAGCCTAGGCCGGCAAGGGCTAGCCTCTTACAATGAGCAGTTCTTC.

The chain recombines TRBV7-2 with TRBJ2-2; 13 positions agree with TRBD2. Trimming removed 5 bases from V and 6 bases from J; junction bases left unmatched: 3. CDR1 SGHTA and CDR2 FQGNSA come from the germline V gene. The CDR3 has 15 residues. Written as DNA, the CDR3 is TGTGCCAGCAGCCGGACTAGCGGGAGACCCGGGGAGCTGTTTTTT. This codes for CASSRTSGRPGELFF.

The chain has TRBV28 and TRBJ2-2; possibly TRBD2 for D (5 bases). Trimming stripped 0 bases from V and 4 bases from J, with 9 bases between. There are 15 residues in the CDR3. CDR1 MDHEN and CDR2 SYDVKM come from the germline V gene. The CDR3 bases are TGTGCCAGCAGTTTATGGGGCGGGCGCACCGGGGAGCTGTTTTTT. This gives the protein CASSLWGGRTGELFF.

The chain is built from TRBV5-1 and TRBJ2-1; D gene uncertain. The germline CDR1 and CDR2 sequences are SGHRS and YFSETQ. The CDR3 loop spans 12 amino acids. Trimming took off 10 bases at V and 6 bases at J, with 14 bases between the two ends. The CDR3 DNA sequence: TGCGCCTCCCACAACCAGGCCAATGAGCAGTTCTTC. This encodes CASHNQANEQFF.

The chain uses TRBV28 and TRBJ2-1; 14 nucleotides align to TRBD2. Trimming cost V 1 base and J 0 bases; bases outside gene matches: 5. The CDR3 length is 19 residues. Germline lookup yields CDR1 MDHEN and CDR2 SYDVKM. The chain's CDR3 is CASSLSGLAGESSYNEQFF. DNA of the CDR3: TGTGCCAGCAGTTTATCGGGACTAGCGGGGGAGAGCTCCTACAATGAGCAGTTCTTC. Based on the CDR3 plus reference TRBV28 and TRBJ2-1, the full variable domain is DVKVTQSSRYLVKRTGEKVFLECVQDMDHENMFWYRQDPGLGLRLIYFSYDVKMKEKGDIPEGYSVSREKKERFSLILESASTNQTSMYLCASSLSGLAGESSYNEQFFGPGTRLTVL.

V usage is TRBV30 and J usage is TRBJ1-2; 7 nucleotides line up with TRBD1. CDR3 size: 15 residues. The J segment lost 5 bases and the V segment lost 2 bases, leaving 11 bases of the junction unmatched. Germline V gene sequence: CDR1 GTSNPN, CDR2 SVGIG (reference sequence). In DNA form, the CDR3 reads TGTGCCTGGAGTCTTGGGACAGAACCCGTATATGGCTACACCTTC. As protein: CAWSLGTEPVYGYTF.